Listed below are T cell receptor beta chains from one sample, sequenced in a study of type 1 regulatory T cells. MiXCR was run by TCRdb on the reads, yielding one entry per CDR3 protein. The data contain around 88,000 distinct CDR3 sequences, roughly 30% of them singletons. Sequencing was carried out using CD4+ T cells, either the whole sample or a sorted fraction (not recorded which). These receptors all stem from a human donor in good health. Each CDR3 is given with its conserved first and last residue. Each record gives: CDR3 DNA, CDR3 protein, V gene, J gene, D gene, clone size. The D gene is left open where the match is weak. Clone size is given for some rows only: seen once, a few or many times, or a class if the clone is expanded.

CDR3nt: TGCGCCAGCAGGTTAGGACAGGCGAGGGCAGAGACCCAGTACTTC; CDR3aa: CASRLGQARAETQYF; v_gene: TRBV5-1; j_gene: TRBJ2-5; d_gene: TRBD1; abundance: -
CDR3nt: TGTGCCAGCAGTGACCCAGGACTAGCGGGGGGCGAGCAGTACTTC; CDR3aa: CASSDPGLAGGEQYF; v_gene: TRBV25-1; j_gene: TRBJ2-7; d_gene: TRBD2; abundance: many
CDR3nt: TGTGCCAGCAGCTTGGATTCGGACAGGGGGAGGAACGAGCAGTACTTC; CDR3aa: CASSLDSDRGRNEQYF; v_gene: TRBV5-4; j_gene: TRBJ2-7; d_gene: TRBD1; abundance: few
CDR3nt: TGTGCCAGCAGTGCCGCGGGCCAAGAGACCCAGTACTTC; CDR3aa: CASSAAGQETQYF; v_gene: TRBV6-6; j_gene: TRBJ2-5; d_gene: -; abundance: -
CDR3nt: TGTGCCAGCAGCTTGAGGGGAACCAAAAACATTCAGTACTTC; CDR3aa: CASSLRGTKNIQYF; v_gene: TRBV5-4; j_gene: TRBJ2-4; d_gene: -; abundance: few
CDR3nt: TGTGCCAGCAGCTTAGGGGTTACGGATACGCAGTATTTT; CDR3aa: CASSLGVTDTQYF; v_gene: TRBV7-2; j_gene: TRBJ2-3; d_gene: -; abundance: few
CDR3nt: TGTGCCAGCAATCGAATGGGCAATCAGCCCCAGCATTTT; CDR3aa: CASNRMGNQPQHF; v_gene: TRBV6-2/TRBV6-3; j_gene: TRBJ1-5; d_gene: -; abundance: -
CDR3nt: TGCAGTGCGGGGATAGCGGAAGATACGCAGTATTTT; CDR3aa: CSAGIAEDTQYF; v_gene: TRBV20-1; j_gene: TRBJ2-3; d_gene: -; abundance: -
CDR3nt: TGCGCCAGCAGCGAAACCGGGACTAGCCCCCCAGATACGCAGTATTTT; CDR3aa: CASSETGTSPPDTQYF; v_gene: TRBV5-1; j_gene: TRBJ2-3; d_gene: TRBD2; abundance: -
CDR3nt: TGTGCCAGCAGCTTAGGGTTAGAAGAGACCCAGTACTTC; CDR3aa: CASSLGLEETQYF; v_gene: TRBV11-2; j_gene: TRBJ2-5; d_gene: -; abundance: few